The next 16 T cell receptor beta chains were all read from a single sample in a study of PD-1 blockade in mismatch repair-deficient tumors. Repertoires were generated with immunoSEQ multiplex PCR, while TCRdb's copy carries only in-frame clones and drops some. The sample lists 100,000 to 150,000 clones, around 87% occurring once. Sample: peripheral blood, taken 44 weeks after starting pembrolizumab. Receptor source: an adult with mismatch repair-deficient cancer.

This clone came up a few times. The V gene is TRBV5-1, the J gene TRBJ1-1; D is undetermined. V was trimmed by 1 base and J by 5 bases, leaving 9 bases between them. The CDR3 is 13 residues long. Germline V CDR1 and CDR2: SGHRS, YFSETQ. The CDR3 DNA follows: TGCGCCAGCAGCTTGTTAGGGAGGACTGAAGCTTTCTTT. Its protein product is CASSLLGRTEAFF.

V usage is TRBV28 and J usage is TRBJ2-4; no clear D. Trimming left V 1 base short and J 3 bases short, with 13 bases between. This CDR3 has 16 amino acids. The V gene's germline CDR1 is MDHEN and CDR2 SYDVKM. The CDR3: CASSLSTPVGKNIQYF. The CDR3 DNA follows: TGTGCCAGCAGTTTATCAACCCCGGTGGGCAAAAACATTCAGTACTTC.

The V gene is TRBV27, the J gene TRBJ2-2; TRBD1 aligns across 12 bases. There are 18 residues in the CDR3. CDR1 is MNHEY, CDR2 SMNVEV, per germline (reference sequence). After removal of 3 bases from V and 6 bases from J, the junction contained 11 bases not matched to a gene. The CDR3 protein is CASSLFKAGTGGPGELFF. In DNA form, the CDR3 reads TGTGCCAGCAGTTTGTTCAAGGCCGGGACAGGGGGCCCCGGGGAGCTGTTTTTT.

The chain employs TRBV11-3 and TRBJ2-7; the D gene could be TRBD1 or TRBD2 (5 bases each). Trimming took 2 bases from V and 2 from J, leaving 10 bases between them. This CDR3 has 14 amino acids. CDR1 and CDR2 from the germline V gene are SGHNT and YENEEA. CDR3 in amino acids: CASSLTGATYEQYF. In DNA form, the CDR3 reads TGTGCCAGCAGCTTAACCGGGGCCACCTACGAGCAGTACTTC.

The gene calls are TRBV29-1 and TRBJ2-1; 8 bases map to TRBD1. The germline CDR1 and CDR2 sequences are SQVTM and ANQGSEA. This CDR3 is built from 15 residues. Germline trimming cut 6 bases from V and 0 bases from J; bases unmatched to any gene: 7. The CDR3 loop reads CSVSRTGSSYNEQFF. For the CDR3, the DNA is TGCAGCGTGTCAAGGACAGGGAGCTCCTACAATGAGCAGTTCTTC.

The genes are TRBV18 and TRBJ2-7; D uncertain. This CDR3 has 14 residues. V lost 1 base, J lost 6 bases, and 13 bases lay in between. Germline CDR1 and CDR2: KGHSH and LQKENI. The DNA of the CDR3 is TGTGCCAGCTCACCACAGGGCGGAGCCTCCGAGCAGTACTTC. Translating it yields CASSPQGGASEQYF. Full variable domain (outside the CDR3, taken from reference TRBV18 and TRBJ2-7): NAGVMQNPRHLVRRRGQEARLRCSPMKGHSHVYWYRQLPEEGLKFMVYLQKENIIDESGMPKERFSAEFPKEGPSILRIQQVVRGDSAAYFCASSPQGGASEQYFGPGTRLTVT.

The CDR3 nucleotides read TGTGCCAGCAGCGAAGGACAGAGCGGTGGCGAGCAGTACTTC. Its protein is CASSEGQSGGEQYF. The chain carries TRBV7-9 and TRBJ2-7, with D perhaps TRBD1 (6 bases). Germline CDR1 SEHNR, CDR2 FQNEAQ (reference sequence). This CDR3 is built from 14 residues. The germline V and J ends were trimmed by 5 bases and 6 bases, with 17 bases remaining between them.

The rearrangement uses TRBV30 and TRBJ1-2; D might be TRBD1 (5 bases). The V end was cut by 7 bases, the J end by 10 bases, with 19 bases between. This CDR3 has 12 residues. The germline V gene encodes CDR1 GTSNPN and CDR2 SVGIG (reference sequence). CDR3 DNA: TGTGCCTCGAAGACAGCCGGGCGTGTCTACACCTTC. As protein: CASKTAGRVYTF. The full variable domain, completed using reference TRBV30 and TRBJ1-2, is SQTIHQWPATLVQPVGSPLSLECTVEGTSNPNLYWYRQAAGRGLQLLFYSVGIGQISSEVPQNLSASRPQDRQFILSSKKLLLSDSGFYLCASKTAGRVYTFGSGTRLTVV.

The V gene is TRBV5-4, the J gene TRBJ2-7; a possible D gene is TRBD2 (6 bases). The CDR3 has 14 amino acids. CDR1 is SGHNT, CDR2 YYREEE, per germline (reference sequence). Trimming took off 3 bases at V and 0 bases at J, with 10 bases between the two ends. The CDR3 DNA follows: TGTGCCAGCAGCTGGGCGGGGCACTCCTACGAGCAGTACTTC. Its translation: CASSWAGHSYEQYF.

This chain links TRBV11-3 with TRBJ2-7; 11 bases map to TRBD2. V was pared by 0 bases and J by 4 bases, with 2 bases of the junction left unmatched. The CDR3 is 15 amino acids. In germline, CDR1 is SGHNT, CDR2 YENEEA. The CDR3 loop is CASSLEVAGGYEQYF. The CDR3 DNA reads as TGTGCCAGCAGCTTAGAGGTAGCGGGAGGGTACGAGCAGTACTTC. Looking up the rest from reference TRBV11-3 and TRBJ2-7 gives the full variable domain: EAGVVQSPRYKIIEKKQPVAFWCNPISGHNTLYWYLQNLGQGPELLIRYENEEAVDDSQLPKDRFSAERLKGVDSTLKIQPAELGDSAVYLCASSLEVAGGYEQYFGPGTRLTVT.

V gene TRBV27 combines with J gene TRBJ2-7; D might be TRBD1 or TRBD2, each matching 8 bases. Germline V gives CDR1 MNHEY, CDR2 SMNVEV (reference sequence). The CDR3 is 21 amino acids. V shed 2 bases and J shed 3 bases, with 32 bases lying between them. The CDR3 nucleotides are TGTGCCAGCAGTTTACTGACGGCAGGGGGCGAGTCATCGGGAGGGATCTACGAGCAGTACTTC. Translating gives CASSLLTAGGESSGGIYEQYF.

The genes are TRBV7-2 and TRBJ2-7, with 8 bases matching TRBD1. Germline CDR1 SGHTA, CDR2 FQGNSA. The CDR3 length is 13 residues. Unmatched junction bases numbered 4, after V lost 5 bases and J lost 4 bases. The CDR3 loop is CASSGYRGYEQYF. The DNA for the CDR3 is TGTGCCAGCAGCGGTTACAGGGGGTACGAGCAGTACTTC.

The chain joins TRBV28 to TRBJ2-7, with TRBD2 identical over 9 bases. Germline CDR1 reads MDHEN; CDR2 reads SYDVKM. The length of the CDR3 is 15 residues. With V trimmed by 6 bases and J by 5 bases, 11 bases remained unmatched. DNA of the CDR3: TGTGCCAGCAGCTCAGAGCGGGAGGCGCGGAACGAGCAGTACTTC. Protein: CASSSEREARNEQYF.

V is TRBV21-1 and J is TRBJ2-1; TRBD2 was called by the table and not checked on the DNA. TRBV21-1 is a documented pseudogene. The CDR3 loop spans 16 amino acids. CDR3 DNA: TGTGCCAGCAGCAAACCTAGCGGGAGTAGCGACAATGAGCAGTTCTTC. Amino acid sequence: CASSKPSGSSDNEQFF.

This sequence joins TRBV5-1 and TRBJ2-7; TRBD2 matches 8 bases. The junction had 10 bases not matched to a gene; V was cut back by 2 bases and J by 3 bases. The CDR3 loop spans 16 amino acids. Per germline, CDR1 SGHRS and CDR2 YFSETQ. The DNA of the CDR3 is TGCGCCAGCAGCTTAACCGTTAGCGGGAAGGGCTACGAGCAGTACTTC. Its translation: CASSLTVSGKGYEQYF.

The chain carries TRBV11-3 and TRBJ2-1; the D is unclear. Trimming removed 10 bases at V and 4 bases at J, with 14 bases between. Germline lookup yields CDR1 SGHNT and CDR2 YENEEA. The CDR3 is 13 amino acids. The CDR3 spells CATWGGPYNEQFF. As DNA, the CDR3 is TGTGCCACCTGGGGTGGACCGTACAATGAGCAGTTCTTC.